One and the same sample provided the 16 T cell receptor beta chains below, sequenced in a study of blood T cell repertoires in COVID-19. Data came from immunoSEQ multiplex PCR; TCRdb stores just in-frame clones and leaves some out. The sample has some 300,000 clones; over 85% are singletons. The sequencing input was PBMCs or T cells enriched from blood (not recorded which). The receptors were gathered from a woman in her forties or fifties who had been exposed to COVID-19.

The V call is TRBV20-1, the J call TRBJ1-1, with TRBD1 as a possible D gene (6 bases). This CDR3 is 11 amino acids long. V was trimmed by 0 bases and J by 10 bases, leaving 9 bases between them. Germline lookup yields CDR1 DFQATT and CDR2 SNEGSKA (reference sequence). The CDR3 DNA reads TGCAGTGCTAGAGAGGGGGCAGGAGCTTTCTTT. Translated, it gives CSAREGAGAFF.

The CDR3 coding sequence is TGTGCCAGCAGTCCCGATCGGCCCGGCGGGAATCAGCCCCAGCATTTT. As protein: CASSPDRPGGNQPQHF. The chain couples TRBV28 to TRBJ1-5; D not resolved. From germline, CDR1 is MDHEN and CDR2 SYDVKM. The CDR3 runs to 16 residues. V was trimmed by 5 bases and J by 4 bases, leaving 18 bases between them.

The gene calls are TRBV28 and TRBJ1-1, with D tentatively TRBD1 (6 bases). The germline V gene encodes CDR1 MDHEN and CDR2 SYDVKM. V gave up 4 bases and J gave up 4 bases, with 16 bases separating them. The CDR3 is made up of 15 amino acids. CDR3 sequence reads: CASSSNGGIGTEAFF. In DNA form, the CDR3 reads TGTGCCAGCAGTTCTAATGGGGGCATCGGCACTGAAGCTTTCTTT.

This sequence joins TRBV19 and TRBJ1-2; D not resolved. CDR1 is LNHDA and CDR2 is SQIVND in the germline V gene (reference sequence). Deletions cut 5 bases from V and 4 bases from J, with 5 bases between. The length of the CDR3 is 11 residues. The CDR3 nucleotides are TGTGCCAGTAGTCAGGTCTATGGCTACACCTTC. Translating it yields CASSQVYGYTF.

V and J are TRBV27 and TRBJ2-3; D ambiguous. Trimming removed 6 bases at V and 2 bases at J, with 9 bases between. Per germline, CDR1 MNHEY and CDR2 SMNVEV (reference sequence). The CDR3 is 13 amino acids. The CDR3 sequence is CASRLTHTDTQYF. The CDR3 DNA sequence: TGTGCCAGCAGACTGACTCACACAGATACGCAGTATTTT.

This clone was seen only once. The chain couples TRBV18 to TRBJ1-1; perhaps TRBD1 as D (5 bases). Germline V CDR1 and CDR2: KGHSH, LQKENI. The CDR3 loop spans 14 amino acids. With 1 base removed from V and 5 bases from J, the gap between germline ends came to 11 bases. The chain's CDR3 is CASSPQGIGTEAFF. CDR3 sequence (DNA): TGTGCCAGCTCACCACAGGGGATTGGGACTGAAGCTTTCTTT.

CDR3 nucleotides: TGCGCCAGCAGCTTGGCGACAGAGAACACTGAAGCTTTCTTT. Residues: CASSLATENTEAFF. The chain employs TRBV5-1 and TRBJ1-1, with D possibly TRBD1 on 5 matching bases. CDR3 size: 14 residues. CDR1 and CDR2 (germline): SGHRS, YFSETQ. Trimming shortened V by 0 bases and J by 1 base, and 7 bases separated the two germline ends.

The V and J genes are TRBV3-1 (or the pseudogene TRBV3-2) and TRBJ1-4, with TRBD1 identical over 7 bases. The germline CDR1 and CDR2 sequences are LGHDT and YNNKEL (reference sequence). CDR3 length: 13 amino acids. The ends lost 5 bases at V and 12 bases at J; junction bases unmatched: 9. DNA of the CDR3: TGTGCCAGCAGCGAGTACACCGGGACAGAACTGTTTTTT. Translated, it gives CASSEYTGTELFF.

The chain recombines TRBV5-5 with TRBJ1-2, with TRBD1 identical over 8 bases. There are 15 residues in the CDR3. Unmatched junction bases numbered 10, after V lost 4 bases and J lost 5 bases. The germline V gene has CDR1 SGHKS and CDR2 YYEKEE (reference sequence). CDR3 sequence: CASSPGAGQGYGYTF. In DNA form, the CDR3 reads TGTGCCAGCAGCCCGGGCGCCGGACAGGGTTATGGCTACACCTTC. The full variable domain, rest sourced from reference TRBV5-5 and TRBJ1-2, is DAGVTQSPTHLIKTRGQQVTLRCSPISGHKSVSWYQQVLGQGPQFIFQYYEKEERGRGNFPDRFSARQFPNYSSELNVNALLLGDSALYLCASSPGAGQGYGYTFGSGTRLTVV.

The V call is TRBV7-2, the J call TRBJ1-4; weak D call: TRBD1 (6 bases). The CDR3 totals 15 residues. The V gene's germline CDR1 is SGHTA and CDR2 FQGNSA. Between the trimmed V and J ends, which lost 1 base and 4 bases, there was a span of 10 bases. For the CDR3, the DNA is TGTGCCAGCAGCTTAGACACAGGGAGTAATGAAAAACTGTTTTTT. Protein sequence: CASSLDTGSNEKLFF.

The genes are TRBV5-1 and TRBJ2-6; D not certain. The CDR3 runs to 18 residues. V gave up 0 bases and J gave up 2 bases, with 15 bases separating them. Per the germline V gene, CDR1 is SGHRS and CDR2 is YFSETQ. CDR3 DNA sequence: TGCGCCAGCAGCTTGGGATGGCAGTTCTTCCCTGGGGCCAACGTCCTGACTTTC. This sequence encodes CASSLGWQFFPGANVLTF.

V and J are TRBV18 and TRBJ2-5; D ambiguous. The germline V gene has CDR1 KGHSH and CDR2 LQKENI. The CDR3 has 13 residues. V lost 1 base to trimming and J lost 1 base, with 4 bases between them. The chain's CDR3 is CASSPLRQETQYF. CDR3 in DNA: TGTGCCAGCTCACCACTCCGCCAAGAGACCCAGTACTTC.

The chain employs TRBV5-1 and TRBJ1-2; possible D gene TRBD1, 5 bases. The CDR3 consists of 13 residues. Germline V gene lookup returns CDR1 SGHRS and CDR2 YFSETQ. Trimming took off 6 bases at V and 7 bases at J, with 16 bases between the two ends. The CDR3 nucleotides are TGCGCCAGCACCCAGGGAGGGGAGTTTGGCTACACCTTC. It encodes CASTQGGEFGYTF. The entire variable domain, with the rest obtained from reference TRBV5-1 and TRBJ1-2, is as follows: KAGVTQTPRYLIKTRGQQVTLSCSPISGHRSVSWYQQTPGQGLQFLFEYFSETQRNKGNFPGRFSGRQFSNSRSEMNVSTLELGDSALYLCASTQGGEFGYTFGSGTRLTVV.

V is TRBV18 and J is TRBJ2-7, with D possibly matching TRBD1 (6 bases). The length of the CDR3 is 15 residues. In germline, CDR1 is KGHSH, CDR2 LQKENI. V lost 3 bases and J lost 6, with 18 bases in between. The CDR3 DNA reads TGTGCCAGCTCACCGGGCCGTCAGGGGATAACCGAGCAGTACTTC. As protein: CASSPGRQGITEQYF.

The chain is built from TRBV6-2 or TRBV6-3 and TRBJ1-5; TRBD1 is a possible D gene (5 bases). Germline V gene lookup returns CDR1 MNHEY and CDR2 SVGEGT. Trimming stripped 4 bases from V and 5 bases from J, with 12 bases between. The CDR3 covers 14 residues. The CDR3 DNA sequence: TGTGCCAGCAGTTGGGGGGTTGGTGATCAGCCCCAGCATTTT. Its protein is CASSWGVGDQPQHF.

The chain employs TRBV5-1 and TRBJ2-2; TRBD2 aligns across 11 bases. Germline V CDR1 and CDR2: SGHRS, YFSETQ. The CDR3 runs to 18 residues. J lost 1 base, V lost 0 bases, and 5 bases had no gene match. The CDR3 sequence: CASSLGSGLAGNTGELFF. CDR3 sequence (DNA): TGCGCCAGCAGCTTGGGCTCCGGACTAGCGGGGAACACCGGGGAGCTGTTTTTT.